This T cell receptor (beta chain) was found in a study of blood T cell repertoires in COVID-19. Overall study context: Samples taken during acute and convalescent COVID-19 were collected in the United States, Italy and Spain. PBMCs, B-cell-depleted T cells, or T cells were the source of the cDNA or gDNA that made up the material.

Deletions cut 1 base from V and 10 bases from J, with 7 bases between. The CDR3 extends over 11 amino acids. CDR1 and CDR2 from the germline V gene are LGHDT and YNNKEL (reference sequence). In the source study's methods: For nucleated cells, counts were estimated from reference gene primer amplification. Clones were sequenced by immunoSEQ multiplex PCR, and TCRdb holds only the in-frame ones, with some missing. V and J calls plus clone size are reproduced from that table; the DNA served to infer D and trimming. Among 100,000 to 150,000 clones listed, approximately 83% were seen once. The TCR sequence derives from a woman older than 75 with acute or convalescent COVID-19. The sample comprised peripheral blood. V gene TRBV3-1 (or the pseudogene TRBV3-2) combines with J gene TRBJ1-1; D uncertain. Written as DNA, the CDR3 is TGTGCCAGCAGCCAAGCCCAGGTAGCTTTCTTT. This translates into CASSQAQVAFF.